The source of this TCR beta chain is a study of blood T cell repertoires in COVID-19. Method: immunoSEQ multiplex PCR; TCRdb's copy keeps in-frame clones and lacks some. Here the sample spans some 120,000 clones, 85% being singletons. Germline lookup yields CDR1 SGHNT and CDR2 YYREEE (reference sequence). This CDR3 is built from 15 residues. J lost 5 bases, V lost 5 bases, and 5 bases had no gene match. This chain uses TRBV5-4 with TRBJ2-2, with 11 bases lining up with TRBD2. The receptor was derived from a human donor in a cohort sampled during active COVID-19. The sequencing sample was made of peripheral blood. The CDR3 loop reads CASSMTSGVTGELFF. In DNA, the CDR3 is TGTGCCAGCAGTATGACTAGCGGGGTTACCGGGGAGCTGTTTTTT. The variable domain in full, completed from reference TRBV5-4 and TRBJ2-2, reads ETGVTQSPTHLIKTRGQQVTLRCSSQSGHNTVSWYQQALGQGPQFIFQYYREEENGRGNFPPRFSGLQFPNYSSELNVNALELDDSALYLCASSMTSGVTGELFFGEGSRLTVL.